Listed below are T cell receptor beta chains from one sample, sequenced in a study of tumor and adjacent non-tumor tissue in lung cancer. In TCRdb, the multiplex PCR reads were re-called with MiXCR into one record per CDR3 protein. This table has approximately 110,000 distinct CDR3 sequences, more than 70% appearing once. Sequencing was carried out using lung tumor tissue. Receptors were obtained from a woman in her sixties with non-small cell lung cancer. Both conserved end residues are part of each CDR3. A D gene is named only where the DNA matches it firmly. Clone size is given for some rows only: seen once, a few or many times, or a class if the clone is expanded.

D gene: TRBD2; clone size: NA; CDR3 length: 15; V gene: TRBV15; J gene: TRBJ2-3; CDR3 DNA: TGTGCCACCAGCAACGAACTAGCGGGAGCAGATACGCAGTATTTT; CDR3 protein: CATSNELAGADTQYF
D gene: NA; clone size: NA; CDR3 length: 15; V gene: TRBV6-4; J gene: TRBJ1-5; CDR3 DNA: TGTGACAGCAGACAGGACAGTTATAGCAATAAGCCCCAGCATTTT; CDR3 protein: CDSRQDSYSNKPQHF
D gene: NA; clone size: NA; CDR3 length: 16; V gene: TRBV4-1; J gene: TRBJ2-1; CDR3 DNA: TGCGCCGGCAGCCCCCTCCGAGGGCAGGGTTACAACGAGCAGTTCTTC; CDR3 protein: CAGSPLRGQGYNEQFF
D gene: NA; clone size: once; CDR3 length: 13; V gene: TRBV6-6; J gene: TRBJ2-3; CDR3 DNA: TGTGCCAGCAGCCCCCAAGGGGCCGCGGTGCAGTATTTT; CDR3 protein: CASSPQGAAVQYF
D gene: TRBD1; clone size: few; CDR3 length: 15; V gene: TRBV29-1; J gene: TRBJ2-5; CDR3 DNA: TGCAGCGTTGATTATCGCGGACAGGGACAAGAGACCCAGTGCTTC; CDR3 protein: CSVDYRGQGQETQCF
D gene: TRBD1; clone size: many; CDR3 length: 15; V gene: TRBV20-1; J gene: TRBJ2-7; CDR3 DNA: TGCAGTGCTAGAGTAGGACAGGGTAAAAGCTACGAGCAGTACTTC; CDR3 protein: CSARVGQGKSYEQYF
D gene: NA; clone size: NA; CDR3 length: 13; V gene: TRBV28; J gene: TRBJ1-1; CDR3 DNA: TGTGTCAGCAGTTCGTCGGACAGAATTGAAGCTTTCTTT; CDR3 protein: CVSSSSDRIEAFF
D gene: NA; clone size: NA; CDR3 length: 15; V gene: TRBV6-5; J gene: TRBJ2-5; CDR3 DNA: TGTGCCAGCAGTTACGGCGGGAAGTATCAAGAGATCCAGTACTTC; CDR3 protein: CASSYGGKYQEIQYF
D gene: NA; clone size: NA; CDR3 length: 16; V gene: TRBV11-2; J gene: TRBJ2-1; CDR3 DNA: TGTGCCAGCAGCTGGGACACGGGGTTCCTAGACAATGAGCAGTTCTTC; CDR3 protein: CASSWDTGFLDNEQFF
D gene: NA; clone size: NA; CDR3 length: 14; V gene: TRBV29-1; J gene: TRBJ2-7; CDR3 DNA: TGCATCGCTTACACAGGGTCGGCAACTGACGAGCAGTACTTC; CDR3 protein: CIAYTGSATDEQYF
D gene: NA; clone size: NA; CDR3 length: 13; V gene: TRBV11-2; J gene: TRBJ1-5; CDR3 DNA: TGTGCCAGCTCCTGTGACAAGGGTCTGCCCCAGCATTTT; CDR3 protein: CASSCDKGLPQHF
D gene: NA; clone size: NA; CDR3 length: 17; V gene: TRBV11-2; J gene: TRBJ1-4; CDR3 DNA: TGTGCCAGCAGCTATGATTCGAGGGGACAAACTAATGAAAAACTGTTTTTT; CDR3 protein: CASSYDSRGQTNEKLFF
D gene: TRBD1; clone size: NA; CDR3 length: 16; V gene: TRBV5-1; J gene: TRBJ2-1; CDR3 DNA: TGCGGCAGCAGCCCCTCCGGGACAGACTTCTACAATGTGCAGTTCTTC; CDR3 protein: CGSSPSGTDFYNVQFF
D gene: NA; clone size: NA; CDR3 length: 11; V gene: TRBV20-1; J gene: TRBJ1-2; CDR3 DNA: TGCAGTTCTACAACTCTTGTGAGCTACACCTTC; CDR3 protein: CSSTTLVSYTF
D gene: NA; clone size: NA; CDR3 length: 14; V gene: TRBV29-1; J gene: TRBJ1-2; CDR3 DNA: TGCAGCACCCAATTCGACAGATCTAACTATGGCTACACCTTC; CDR3 protein: CSTQFDRSNYGYTF
D gene: NA; clone size: NA; CDR3 length: 17; V gene: TRBV6-1; J gene: TRBJ2-3; CDR3 DNA: TGTGCAAGCAGCCTGGCCCCGGGTCCTCCTAGCACAGATACGCTGTATTTT; CDR3 protein: CASSLAPGPPSTDTLYF
D gene: NA; clone size: NA; CDR3 length: 16; V gene: TRBV11-1; J gene: TRBJ1-1; CDR3 DNA: TGTGCCAGCAGCTTATCGGCGGTATTATTGAACACTGAAGCTATCTTT; CDR3 protein: CASSLSAVLLNTEAIF
D gene: NA; clone size: NA; CDR3 length: 14; V gene: TRBV11-2; J gene: TRBJ2-7; CDR3 DNA: TGTGCCAGCAGTTGGGACCGAGGAGGACACGAGAAGTACTTC; CDR3 protein: CASSWDRGGHEKYF
D gene: TRBD2; clone size: once; CDR3 length: 14; V gene: TRBV29-1; J gene: TRBJ2-1; CDR3 DNA: TGCAGCGTTGAAACGGGGGGGCCATCGAATGCGCAGTTCTTC; CDR3 protein: CSVETGGPSNAQFF
D gene: TRBD2; clone size: once; CDR3 length: 16; V gene: TRBV28; J gene: TRBJ2-2; CDR3 DNA: TGTGGCGGCAGTTTAAATCAGCGGGGGTACACCGGGGAGCTGTTTTTT; CDR3 protein: CGGSLNQRGYTGELFF
D gene: TRBD2; clone size: NA; CDR3 length: 17; V gene: TRBV4-2; J gene: TRBJ2-1; CDR3 DNA: TGTGCCAACGGCCAAGAAGGGCGGGGGGAGTCCGTTGATGAGCAGTTCTTC; CDR3 protein: CANGQEGRGESVDEQFF
D gene: NA; clone size: NA; CDR3 length: 14; V gene: TRBV12-3/TRBV12-4; J gene: TRBJ1-4; CDR3 DNA: TGTGCCAGCAGTTCTTACGGGGCATGGGAAAAACTGTTTTTT; CDR3 protein: CASSSYGAWEKLFF
D gene: NA; clone size: NA; CDR3 length: 13; V gene: TRBV4-2; J gene: TRBJ1-5; CDR3 DNA: TGTGCCAGCAGCCAAGATAAAGATCAGCCCCATTATTTT; CDR3 protein: CASSQDKDQPHYF
D gene: TRBD1; clone size: NA; CDR3 length: 15; V gene: TRBV6-5; J gene: TRBJ1-1; CDR3 DNA: TGTGCCGGCAGAAGAAAAACAGGGGGCATCTCTGAAGCTTTCTTT; CDR3 protein: CAGRRKTGGISEAFF
D gene: NA; clone size: many; CDR3 length: 21; V gene: TRBV6-2/TRBV6-3; J gene: TRBJ1-6; CDR3 DNA: TGTGCCAGCATCCTCCCGCGGGCCGATGAACCTTCGAGCTCCTATAATTCACCCCTCCACTTT; CDR3 protein: CASILPRADEPSSSYNSPLHF
D gene: TRBD1; clone size: NA; CDR3 length: 16; V gene: TRBV28; J gene: TRBJ2-5; CDR3 DNA: TGTGCCAGCAAAACTCCCAGGACAGGGGGCGTCGAGACCCAGTACTTC; CDR3 protein: CASKTPRTGGVETQYF
D gene: NA; clone size: NA; CDR3 length: 17; V gene: TRBV6-5; J gene: TRBJ1-1; CDR3 DNA: TGTGTCAGCAGTTACTCGCCGGGAAGGGCTATGAACACTGAAGCTTTCTTT; CDR3 protein: CVSSYSPGRAMNTEAFF
D gene: NA; clone size: NA; CDR3 length: 17; V gene: TRBV6-2/TRBV6-3; J gene: TRBJ2-1; CDR3 DNA: TGTGCCATCACCAGTCCCGTTTTAGCGTGGAGGGACAATGAGCAGTTCTTC; CDR3 protein: CAITSPVLAWRDNEQFF
D gene: NA; clone size: few; CDR3 length: 15; V gene: TRBV11-2; J gene: TRBJ2-7; CDR3 DNA: TGTGCCGGCAGCTTAGTGCAACTAGGGGGCTACGAGCAGTACTTC; CDR3 protein: CAGSLVQLGGYEQYF
D gene: NA; clone size: few; CDR3 length: 15; V gene: TRBV19; J gene: TRBJ1-6; CDR3 DNA: TGTGCCAGTATGGAGTGGACCTACTATAATTCACCCCTCCACTTT; CDR3 protein: CASMEWTYYNSPLHF
D gene: NA; clone size: NA; CDR3 length: 13; V gene: TRBV6-2/TRBV6-3; J gene: TRBJ1-1; CDR3 DNA: TGTGCCAGCAGTTACGTGGGGGACACTGGAGCTTTCTTC; CDR3 protein: CASSYVGDTGAFF
D gene: NA; clone size: many; CDR3 length: 15; V gene: TRBV4-2; J gene: TRBJ2-5; CDR3 DNA: TGTGCCAGCAGCCAAGACCCGGGACAACAAGAGACCCAGTACTTC; CDR3 protein: CASSQDPGQQETQYF
D gene: NA; clone size: few; CDR3 length: 15; V gene: TRBV12-3/TRBV12-4; J gene: TRBJ2-5; CDR3 DNA: TGTGCCAGCAGTCCCGACGACGGGGCTGGGGAGACCCAGTACTTC; CDR3 protein: CASSPDDGAGETQYF
D gene: NA; clone size: NA; CDR3 length: 14; V gene: TRBV6-2/TRBV6-3; J gene: TRBJ1-2; CDR3 DNA: TGTGCCAGCACGAAGGGCAACACTAACTATGGCTACACCTTC; CDR3 protein: CASTKGNTNYGYTF
D gene: TRBD1; clone size: once; CDR3 length: 19; V gene: TRBV11-2; J gene: TRBJ2-1; CDR3 DNA: TGTGCCAGCAGCTTAGAGCTGGGCGGTTGGGGACAGGGTGACGAAGAGCAGTTCTTC; CDR3 protein: CASSLELGGWGQGDEEQFF